At least ten counts were recorded for the clone carrying this T cell receptor beta chain. Its matching antigen is unknown. This entry is derived from a study of Graves' ophthalmopathy and Graves' hyperthyroidism. Regarding the study as a whole: Blood also carried most expanded thyroid clonotypes exceeding 0.001 frequency. The 13-signature model separated ophthalmopathy from stable hyperthyroidism at around 86% sensitivity and about 81% specificity.

RNA transcripts were the template, and TCR beta CDR3 regions were amplified from them. First-round RT-PCR relied on HTBI primers, and a second-round multiplex PCR came next. TCRdb processed the multiplex PCR reads anew with MiXCR; each CDR3 protein has one entry. The table has 300,000 to 400,000 distinct CDR3 sequences, 17% seen once. The sequence came from an adult man with Graves' ophthalmopathy. The specimen was peripheral blood.

The CDR3 nucleotides read TGCAGCGTTGAATCTGGGACCTCGAACACCGGGGAGCTGTTTTTT. Its protein is CSVESGTSNTGELFF. V and J are TRBV29-1 and TRBJ2-2; D may correspond to TRBD1 or TRBD2 (5 bases each). Deletions cut 2 bases from V and 0 bases from J, with 10 bases between. Germline V CDR1 and CDR2: SQVTM, ANQGSEA. The CDR3 sequence is 15 residues long.